The rows below give T cell receptor beta chains drawn from one sample of a study of graft-versus-host responses after intestinal transplantation. For these receptors, no antigen is known. The table came from immunoSEQ multiplex PCR; TCRdb's copy has only in-frame clones and leaves some out. The sample carries over 85,000 clones, approximately 92% recorded once. Sequences were derived from unstimulated CD8+ T cells sorted from spleen or lymph node cells, sampled before intestinal transplant. The receptors shown here come from a human donor who received an intestinal transplant. Each CDR3 is given with its conserved first and last residue. D genes are given only for firm matches. A clone size is listed for some rows: how often the clone was seen (once, few, many), or a class if it is expanded.

abundance	v_gene	j_gene	d_gene	CDR3aa	CDR3nt
few	TRBV10-1	TRBJ2-2	.	CASSESYGENTGELFF	TGCGCCAGCAGTGAGTCGTACGGGGAGAACACCGGGGAGCTGTTTTTT
.	TRBV6-1	TRBJ1-2	.	CASSERQALNYGYTF	TGTGCCAGCAGTGAACGACAGGCTCTTAACTATGGCTACACCTTC
once	TRBV13	TRBJ1-1	.	CASSPPYIGGAQGAFF	TGTGCCAGCAGCCCACCCTACATCGGGGGGGCGCAGGGAGCTTTCTTT
.	TRBV9	TRBJ2-5	.	CASSVGVGGFQETQYF	TGTGCCAGCAGCGTAGGTGTTGGGGGGTTCCAAGAGACCCAGTACTTC
once	TRBV2	TRBJ2-5	.	CASSDPEAATKETQYF	TGTGCCAGCAGTGATCCCGAGGCCGCTACTAAAGAGACCCAGTACTTC
.	TRBV19	TRBJ2-2	TRBD2	CASSITSGYSGELFF	TGTGCCAGTAGTATAACTAGCGGGTATTCCGGGGAGCTGTTTTTT
.	TRBV19	TRBJ1-2	.	CASSIDILGGGPYGYTF	TGTGCCAGTAGTATAGATATCTTAGGAGGCGGTCCCTATGGCTACACCTTC
.	TRBV4-3	TRBJ1-3	TRBD1	CASSQDRVLSGNTIYF	TGCGCCAGCAGCCAGGACAGGGTACTATCTGGAAACACCATATATTTT
.	TRBV11-2	TRBJ2-5	TRBD2	CASSLEKTSWETQYF	TGTGCCAGCAGCTTAGAAAAGACTAGCTGGGAGACCCAGTACTTC
.	TRBV6-1	TRBJ2-3	.	CASTPGFSTDTQYF	TGTGCCAGCACCCCGGGTTTTAGCACAGATACGCAGTATTTT
.	TRBV6-5	TRBJ2-7	TRBD1	CASSTRDSIYEQYF	TGTGCCAGCAGTACCCGGGACAGCATCTACGAGCAGTACTTC
.	TRBV6-5	TRBJ2-2	.	CASSPGGTNTGELFF	TGTGCCAGCAGCCCCGGAGGGACCAACACCGGGGAGCTGTTTTTT
.	TRBV6-1	TRBJ1-2	.	CASSEADSTRGYGYTF	TGTGCCAGCAGTGAAGCTGACAGCACCAGGGGTTATGGCTACACCTTC
.	TRBV12-5	TRBJ2-1	.	CASGLSSSYNEQFF	TGTGCTAGTGGTTTATCCAGCTCCTACAATGAGCAGTTCTTC
.	TRBV29-1	TRBJ2-2	TRBD1	CSESIRTGVSTGELFF	TGCAGCGAAAGTATCCGGACAGGGGTATCCACCGGGGAGCTGTTTTTT
.	TRBV2	TRBJ2-3	TRBD2	CARGLAGVGDTQYF	TGTGCCAGGGGACTAGCGGGGGTAGGGGATACGCAGTATTTT
.	TRBV29-1	TRBJ2-2	TRBD2	CSVPGLAGNTGELFF	TGCAGCGTACCGGGACTAGCGGGGAACACCGGGGAGCTGTTTTTT
.	TRBV6-5	TRBJ1-4	.	CASSQNRVKDQKLFF	TGTGCCAGCAGTCAAAACAGGGTAAAGGATCAAAAACTGTTTTTT
.	TRBV6-5	TRBJ2-2	TRBD2	CASSSDRGGTGELFF	TGTGCCAGCAGTTCCGACCGGGGGGGGACCGGGGAGCTGTTTTTT
.	TRBV4-2	TRBJ1-2	TRBD1	CASSQDVVHTGGWGYTF	TGTGCCAGCAGCCAAGATGTCGTCCACACAGGGGGCTGGGGCTACACCTTC
.	TRBV15	TRBJ2-1	.	CATSRDYYEQFF	TGTGCCACCAGCAGAGACTACTATGAGCAGTTCTTC
.	TRBV7-9	TRBJ2-7	TRBD2	CASRDGLAVISYEQYF	TGTGCCAGCAGGGATGGACTAGCGGTAATCTCCTACGAGCAGTACTTC
.	TRBV19	TRBJ2-7	.	CASSTGIAQYEQYF	TGTGCCAGTAGTACAGGGATCGCCCAATACGAGCAGTACTTC
.	TRBV19	TRBJ2-1	.	CASSIDFTDYNEQFF	TGTGCCAGTAGTATAGATTTCACAGACTACAATGAGCAGTTCTTC
once	TRBV9	TRBJ2-3	TRBD2	CASSPGGGLATDTQYF	TGTGCCAGCAGCCCCGGGGGGGGGTTGGCCACAGATACGCAGTATTTT
.	TRBV5-6	TRBJ1-6	.	CASSLGPGVEAPLHF	TGTGCCAGCAGCTTGGGACCCGGGGTTGAGGCACCCCTCCACTTT